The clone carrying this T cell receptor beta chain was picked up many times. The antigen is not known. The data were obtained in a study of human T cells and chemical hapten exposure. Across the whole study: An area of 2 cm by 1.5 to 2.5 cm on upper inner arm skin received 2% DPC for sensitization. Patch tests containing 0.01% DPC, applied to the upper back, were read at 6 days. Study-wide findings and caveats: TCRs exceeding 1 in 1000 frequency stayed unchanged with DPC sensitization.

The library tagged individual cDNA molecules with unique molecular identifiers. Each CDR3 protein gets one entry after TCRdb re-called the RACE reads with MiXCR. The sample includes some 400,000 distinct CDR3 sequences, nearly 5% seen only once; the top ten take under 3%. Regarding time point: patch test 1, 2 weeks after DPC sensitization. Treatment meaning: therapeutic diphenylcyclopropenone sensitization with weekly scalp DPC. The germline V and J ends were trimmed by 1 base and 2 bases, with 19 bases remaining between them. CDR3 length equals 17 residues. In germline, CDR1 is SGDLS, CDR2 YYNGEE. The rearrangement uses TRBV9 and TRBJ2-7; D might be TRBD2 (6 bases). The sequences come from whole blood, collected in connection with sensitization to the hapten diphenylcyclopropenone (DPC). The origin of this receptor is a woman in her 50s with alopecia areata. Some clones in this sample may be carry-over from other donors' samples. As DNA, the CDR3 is TGTGCCAGCAGCGTACCCTTAAGGTGGAGGGGCCCCTACGAGCAGTACTTC. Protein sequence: CASSVPLRWRGPYEQYF.